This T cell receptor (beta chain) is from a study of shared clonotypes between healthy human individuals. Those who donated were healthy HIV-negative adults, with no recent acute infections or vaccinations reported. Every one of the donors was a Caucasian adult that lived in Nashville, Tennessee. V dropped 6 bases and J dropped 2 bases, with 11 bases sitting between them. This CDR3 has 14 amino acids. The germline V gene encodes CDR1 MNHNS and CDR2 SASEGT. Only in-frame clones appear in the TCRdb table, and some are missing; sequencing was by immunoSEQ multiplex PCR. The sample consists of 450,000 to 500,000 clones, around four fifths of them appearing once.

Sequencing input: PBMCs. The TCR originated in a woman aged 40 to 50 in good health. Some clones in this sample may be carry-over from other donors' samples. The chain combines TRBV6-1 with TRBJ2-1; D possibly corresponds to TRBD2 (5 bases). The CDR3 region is CASREWRAYNEQFF. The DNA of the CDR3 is TGTGCCAGCAGGGAATGGCGGGCCTACAATGAGCAGTTCTTC.